This T cell receptor beta chain was sequenced during a study of technical replicates of blood from several donors. The V gene's germline CDR1 is SGHNT and CDR2 YENEEA. V lost 1 base and J lost 6; bases outside the gene matches: 2. The CDR3 consists of 15 residues. Method: immunoSEQ multiplex PCR; TCRdb's copy keeps in-frame clones and lacks some. The sample has 91,000 or so clones, roughly 96% seen once. Sequenced: T cells isolated from PBMCs. The V gene is TRBV11-3, the J gene TRBJ2-1, with 11 bases identical to TRBD2. This clonotype was sampled from a human donor in good health. Written as DNA, the CDR3 is TGTGCCAGCAGCTTAGTAGCGGGAGGGGTCAATGAGCAGTTCTTC. Translating it yields CASSLVAGGVNEQFF. The full variable domain, in which reference TRBV11-3 and TRBJ2-1 provide the parts outside the CDR3, is EAGVVQSPRYKIIEKKQPVAFWCNPISGHNTLYWYLQNLGQGPELLIRYENEEAVDDSQLPKDRFSAERLKGVDSTLKIQPAELGDSAVYLCASSLVAGGVNEQFFGPGTRLTVL.